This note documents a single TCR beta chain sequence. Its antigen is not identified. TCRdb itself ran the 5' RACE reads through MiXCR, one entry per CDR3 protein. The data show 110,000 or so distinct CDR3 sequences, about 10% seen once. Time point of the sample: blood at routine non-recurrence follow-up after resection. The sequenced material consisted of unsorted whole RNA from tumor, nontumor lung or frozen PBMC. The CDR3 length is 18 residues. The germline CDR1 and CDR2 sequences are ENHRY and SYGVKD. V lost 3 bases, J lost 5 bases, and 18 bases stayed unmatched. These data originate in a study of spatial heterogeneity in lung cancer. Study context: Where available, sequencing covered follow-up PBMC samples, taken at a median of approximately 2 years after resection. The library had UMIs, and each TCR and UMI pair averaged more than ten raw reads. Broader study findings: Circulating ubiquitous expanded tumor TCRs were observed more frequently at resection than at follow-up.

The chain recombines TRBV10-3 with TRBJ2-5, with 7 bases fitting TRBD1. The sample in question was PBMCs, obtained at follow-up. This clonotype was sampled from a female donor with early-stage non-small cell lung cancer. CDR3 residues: CAISDALNRDSRAETQYF. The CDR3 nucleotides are TGTGCCATCAGTGACGCCTTGAACCGGGACAGCAGGGCGGAGACCCAGTACTTC.